This T cell receptor (beta chain) appears in the sequencing data of a study of cytomegalovirus exposure and HLA in healthy donors. For the study at large: Earlier work reported approximately 110 million unique TCR beta sequences from 150 million to 200 million T cells. General study findings and limits: Fewer N-insertions than the approximately 680-donor mean were reportedly shown by an Asian-associated ancestry cluster in a later analysis. There were some V segments, including TRBV6-2 and TRBV6-3, excluded as indistinguishable. Across donors, presence/absence analyses took sequencing depth to be roughly uniform.

PCR involved 60 Vbeta and 13 Jbeta primers. Profiling relied on immunoSEQ multiplex PCR, and the TCRdb table lists in-frame clones only, not all of them. The table shows approximately 110,000 clones, with 77% occurring only once. Regarding this clone: Its antigen is unidentified.

Germline lookup yields CDR1 MDHEN and CDR2 SYDVKM. V shed 3 bases and J shed 9 bases, with 18 bases lying between them. The CDR3 is 15 amino acids. The chain employs TRBV28 and TRBJ2-1; tentative D call: TRBD1 (5 bases). The clonotype originates from a woman in her forties in good health and CMV-seropositive. The sample was PBMCs. CDR3 residues: CASSFTLEGRGEQFF. For the CDR3, the DNA is TGTGCCAGCAGTTTCACTCTAGAAGGAAGGGGTGAGCAGTTCTTC.